Presented here are 10 T cell receptor beta chains from one specimen sequenced in a study of shared clonotypes between healthy human individuals. Measured with immunoSEQ multiplex PCR; TCRdb has only the in-frame clones, and not every one. In the table there are 470,000 or so clones, over 75% of which are singletons. The sequenced sample was PBMCs. Every receptor here comes from a woman between 40 and 50 years old in good health. Some clones in this sample may be carry-over from other donors' samples.

The chain joins TRBV19 to TRBJ1-1, with D uncertain. Trimming took 3 bases from V and 2 from J, leaving 13 bases between them. CDR3 length: 15 amino acids. Germline V gene data show CDR1 as LNHDA and CDR2 as SQIVND (reference sequence). This CDR3 is CASSIMGFANTEAFF. In nucleotides, the CDR3 is TGTGCCAGTAGTATCATGGGGTTTGCAAACACTGAAGCTTTCTTT.

About this clone itself: A read error is the likely source, as a far larger clone sits one nucleotide away. The V gene is TRBV6-6, the J gene TRBJ2-1; D might be TRBD2 (6 bases). The germline gives CDR1 MNHNY, CDR2 SVGAGI (reference sequence). The CDR3 is 12 amino acids. CDR3 in amino acids: CASAGLYNEQLF. The DNA of the CDR3 is TGTGCCAGCGCGGGACTTTACAATGAGCAGCTCTTC.

The CDR3 spells CASSVAPDVYNEQFF. CDR3 coding DNA: TGTGCCAGCAGCGTAGCCCCCGACGTCTACAATGAGCAGTTCTTC. The chain joins TRBV9 to TRBJ2-1; D ambiguous. V lost 0 bases and J 3 bases, leaving 10 bases between the germline ends. CDR3 size: 15 residues. Germline V lookup: CDR1 SGDLS, CDR2 YYNGEE.

The chain employs TRBV10-3 and TRBJ1-1; TRBD1 matches 7 bases. Trimming at V came to 11 bases and at J to 3 bases, leaving 9 bases not matched to a gene. In germline, CDR1 is ENHRY, CDR2 SYGVKD. The CDR3 consists of 13 residues. CDR3 in amino acids: CASQGVRDTEAFF. For the CDR3, the DNA is TGTGCCTCCCAGGGGGTCCGGGACACTGAAGCTTTCTTT.

The genes are TRBV23-1 and TRBJ1-2; the D gene is possibly TRBD1 (6 bases). TRBV23-1 is an open reading frame, and its role is uncertain. With 6 bases removed from V and 4 bases from J, the gap between germline ends came to 21 bases. The length of the CDR3 is 16 residues. CDR3 sequence reads: CASRLGFDGGGYGYTF. DNA for the CDR3: TGCGCCAGCAGACTGGGTTTTGATGGGGGCGGCTATGGCTACACCTTC.

This clone was counted once. With only one base between it and a far larger clone, this is likely a read error. Different DNA sequences within this sample yield the same CDR3. The chain links TRBV30 to TRBJ1-5; 11 nucleotides align to TRBD1. Germline V gives CDR1 GTSNPN, CDR2 SVGIG (reference sequence). The CDR3 is 15 amino acids. The DNA for the CDR3 is TGTGCCTGGAAAGGACAGGGGGCTAGCAATAAGCCCCAGCATTTT. Translation gives CAWKGQGASNKPQHF. The variable domain in full, with the rest retrieved from reference TRBV30 and TRBJ1-5, is SQTIHQWPATLVQPVGSPLSLECTVEGTSNPNLYWYRQAAGRGLQLLFYSVGIGQISSEVPQNLSASRPQDRQFILSSKKLLLSDSGFYLCAWKGQGASNKPQHFGDGTRLSIL.

This clone is classed as medium-sized. Other DNA sequences in this sample translate to the same CDR3. The chain links TRBV4-2 to TRBJ2-5, with 9 bases matching TRBD1. The CDR3 has 14 residues. Trimming removed 1 base from V and 5 bases from J; junction bases left unmatched: 2. Per germline, CDR1 LGHNA and CDR2 YNFKEQ. CDR3 DNA sequence: TGTGCCAGCAGCCAAGGGGACAGGGATGAGACCCAGTACTTC. Protein: CASSQGDRDETQYF.

This chain uses TRBV7-2 with TRBJ2-3; TRBD2 aligns across 8 bases. This CDR3 has 17 amino acids. Germline V lookup: CDR1 SGHTA, CDR2 FQGNSA. V was pared by 2 bases and J by 0 bases, with 7 bases of the junction left unmatched. The CDR3: CASSLQSSGLSTDTQYF. DNA of the CDR3: TGTGCCAGCAGCTTACAGTCTAGCGGGTTGAGCACAGATACGCAGTATTTT. Together with reference TRBV7-2 and TRBJ2-3, the CDR3 gives the full variable domain: GAGVSQSPSNKVTEKGKDVELRCDPISGHTALYWYRQSLGQGLEFLIYFQGNSAPDKSGLPSDRFSAERTGGSVSTLTIQRTQQEDSAVYLCASSLQSSGLSTDTQYFGPGTRLTVL.

This chain connects TRBV28 to TRBJ2-1; TRBD2 matches 11 bases. CDR3 length: 15 residues. The V segment lost 4 bases and the J segment 7 bases; nucleotides outside the gene matches: 6. Germline V CDR1 and CDR2: MDHEN, SYDVKM. CDR3 coding DNA: TGTGCCAGCAGTTCCATGCTAGCGGGAGGTAATGAGCAGTTCTTC. This codes for CASSSMLAGGNEQFF.

This clone came up once. The CDR3 sequence: CASSYSPDTLQYF. The DNA for the CDR3 is TGTGCCAGCAGTTACTCTCCGGACACCCTACAGTACTTC. The rearrangement joins TRBV6-5 to TRBJ2-7; weak D call: TRBD1 (5 bases). The CDR3 length is 13 residues. The V end lost 0 bases, the J end lost 10 bases, and 13 bases lay between the germline ends. CDR1 and CDR2 (germline): MNHEY, SVGAGI.